This T cell receptor (beta chain) appears in the sequencing data of a study of blood T cell repertoires in COVID-19. This clone has only a few counts. The table came from immunoSEQ multiplex PCR; TCRdb's copy has only in-frame clones and leaves some out. The sample has about 280,000 clones; 80% to 90% are singletons. This TCR derives from a woman aged 25 to 39 with acute COVID-19. Sequenced input: PBMCs or T cells enriched from blood (not recorded which).

The CDR3 loop is CASSDSGTSGINEQFF. In nucleotides, the CDR3 is TGTGCCAGCAGTGACTCAGGGACTAGCGGGATAAATGAGCAGTTCTTC. The chain combines TRBV6-4 with TRBJ2-1; 13 nucleotides line up with TRBD2. After removal of 0 bases from V and 7 bases from J, the junction contained 3 bases not matched to a gene. This CDR3 has 16 amino acids. Germline V gene sequence: CDR1 MRHNA, CDR2 SNTAGT.